This T cell receptor beta chain is from a study of blood T cell repertoires in COVID-19. The authors' processing: Amplification with reference gene primers provided the estimates of nucleated cell counts. Clones were sequenced by immunoSEQ multiplex PCR, and TCRdb holds only the in-frame ones, with some missing. D and trimming come from the DNA, and the V and J calls and clone size come from that table. The table has about 44,000 clones, about 90% seen once; the top ten hold approximately 23%. Looked up from germline, CDR1 is LNHDA and CDR2 is SQIVND (reference sequence). CDR3 length equals 13 residues. Trimming cost V 3 bases and J 6 bases, with 9 bases left between them.

The receptor was derived from a woman aged 80 or over in a cohort sampled during active or convalescent COVID-19. The chain combines TRBV19 with TRBJ1-5, with D unresolved. The material sequenced was peripheral blood. CDR3 loop: CASSIRGPQPQHF. As DNA, the CDR3 is TGTGCCAGTAGTATCCGGGGTCCTCAGCCCCAGCATTTT.